This T cell receptor (beta chain) is drawn from a study of blood T cell repertoires in COVID-19. The data were produced by immunoSEQ multiplex PCR, yet TCRdb's version contains in-frame clones alone and is incomplete. The sample shows just over 300,000 clones, around 85% of them seen only once. Donors were grouped by their self-reported clinical history. Recovered status in Cohort 3 required two negative PCRs, clearance, or symptom resolution. CDR3 size: 14 residues. Germline loops: CDR1 SNHLY, CDR2 FYNNEI. V shed 7 bases and J shed 2 bases, with 12 bases lying between them. This sequence was found in a man aged 25 to 40 who had recovered from COVID-19. The chain employs TRBV2 and TRBJ2-1; D possibly corresponds to TRBD1 (5 bases). Source material: PBMCs or T cells enriched from blood (not recorded which). CDR3 in DNA: TGTGCCAGCAATGGTCAGGGCACCTACAATGAGCAGTTCTTC. Amino acid sequence: CASNGQGTYNEQFF.